The clone carrying this T cell receptor (beta chain) occurred a few times. Antigen: not known. This entry belongs to a study of CD8 T cells in ankylosing spondylitis. V shed 4 bases and J shed 3 bases, with 6 bases lying between them. This CDR3 comprises 12 residues. The germline V gene encodes CDR1 WSHSY and CDR2 SAAADI. TCRdb ran MiXCR on the 5' RACE reads and lists one entry per CDR3 protein. The data hold 150,000 to 250,000 distinct CDR3 sequences, with roughly 13% observed a single time. Study observations and caveats: There were earlier reports of some motif variants in reactive arthritis synovial fluid and blood.

The V call is TRBV10-2, the J call TRBJ2-5; no reliable D call. This TCR came from a male donor with ankylosing spondylitis or in good health (not recorded which). Sequencing was carried out using blood, either unsorted or a sorted T cell fraction (not recorded which). CDR3 DNA sequence: TGCGCCAGCAGTGGCTGGGAAGAGACCCAGTACTTC. Translation: CASSGWEETQYF.